This T cell receptor (beta chain) was identified in a study of T cell responses to AZD1222 COVID-19 vaccine. General study results and limits: The donor cohort was predominantly white British with a female majority, and clonal diversity may have been underestimated.

Pooling was applied to second doses at about 4 or about 12 weeks. With regard to this clone: What it binds is unknown.

Germline CDR1 LNHDA, CDR2 SQIVND (reference sequence). Trimming took 10 bases from V and 5 from J, leaving 12 bases between them. There are 12 residues in the CDR3. Sequenced by immunoSEQ multiplex PCR; TCRdb stores in-frame clones only, minus some. Here the sample spans about 180,000 clones, 85% to 95% being singletons. J is TRBJ2-1 and V is TRBV19; D not resolved. The source is an adult who received the AZD1222 COVID-19 vaccine. The sample here was peripheral blood, taken 28 days after the second AZD1222 dose. CDR3 DNA sequence: TGTGCCATCCTGGACGGGCACAATGAGCAGTTCTTC. Protein sequence: CAILDGHNEQFF.